The present TCR beta chain was sequenced within a study of graft-versus-host responses after intestinal transplantation. Study-wide results and caveats: Recipient marrow held GvH clones, some first seen in ileum or blood.

Each mixed lymphocyte reaction held approximately 200,000 CFSE-labeled responders and approximately 200,000 irradiated violet-dye-labeled stimulators. Libraries were prepared by immunoSEQ multiplex PCR; TCRdb keeps only in-frame clonotypes and omits some of them. The sample has some 13,000 clones, 30% to 40% seen once; the top ten hold 2% to 2.5%. With 0 bases removed from V and 0 bases from J, the gap between germline ends came to 14 bases. Germline-derived CDR1 and CDR2 are LGHNA and YNFKEQ. This CDR3 region has 17 residues. The material was alloreactive CD8+ T cells from a mixed lymphocyte reaction culture, obtained before intestinal transplant. Subset noted: CFSE-low proliferating T cells sorted from roughly 6-day pre-transplant mixed lymphocyte reaction (GvH or HvG direction). This sequence joins TRBV4-2 and TRBJ1-1; D is undetermined. This TCR derives from a human patient who received an intestinal transplant. CDR3 nucleotide sequence: TGTGCCAGCAGCCAAGAGGCTTGGCCAAAGATGAACACTGAAGCTTTCTTT. As protein: CASSQEAWPKMNTEAFF.